A selection of T cell receptor beta chains follows, all from one sample in a study of early T cells in non-severe SARS-CoV-2 infection. TCRdb re-called the 5' RACE reads with MiXCR, one entry per CDR3 protein. The table lists around 70,000 distinct CDR3 sequences, 10% to 15% of them singletons. Sequenced input: whole blood. All receptors derive from an adult who was a healthcare worker with PCR-confirmed SARS-CoV-2 infection or an uninfected control (not recorded which). CDR3s leave out the opening cysteine and the closing phenylalanine or tryptophan. Fields, in order: V gene, J gene, D gene, CDR3 protein. The D gene is left open where the match is weak.

TRBV6-2/TRBV6-3	TRBJ2-1	TRBD2	ASSYGGSGAYNEQF
TRBV7-2	TRBJ2-7	TRBD1	ASRSGTGFEQY
TRBV6-2/TRBV6-3	TRBJ2-1	TRBD2	ASSPHPSGGGNEQF
TRBV7-2	TRBJ2-4	.	ASRQGLPLNIQY
TRBV10-2	TRBJ1-1	.	ASSPVSAEAF
TRBV20-1	TRBJ2-5	.	SATLVGEETQY
TRBV7-9	TRBJ2-7	.	ASSLRSGQSFSYEQY
TRBV5-8	TRBJ1-1	.	ASSSDGGGMGTEAF
TRBV5-4	TRBJ1-2	TRBD1	ASSLPNGQEGFYGYT
TRBV6-1	TRBJ1-1	.	ASSVRTLNTEAF
TRBV6-2/TRBV6-3	TRBJ2-1	TRBD2	ASSYNIGLAGGSNEQF
TRBV5-1	TRBJ2-5	TRBD2	ASSAGTSGGGFQETQY
TRBV7-3	TRBJ2-1	TRBD2	ASSPVRASGNEQF
TRBV19	TRBJ1-2	.	ASSIDPGTNYGYT
TRBV7-2	TRBJ2-1	TRBD2	ASSPRGGSGGAYNEQF
TRBV7-2	TRBJ1-5	.	ASSLGPDQPQH
TRBV7-2	TRBJ2-5	.	ASSSGSKETQY
TRBV12-3/TRBV12-4	TRBJ2-1	TRBD2	ASSRLGTSGRSYNEQF
TRBV7-9	TRBJ2-1	.	ASSLSESSYNEQF
TRBV12-3/TRBV12-4	TRBJ2-5	TRBD2	ASSRPGTSETQY
TRBV11-2	TRBJ1-1	.	ASTALGPNTEAF
TRBV20-1	TRBJ2-2	.	SATATGELF
TRBV19	TRBJ1-5	TRBD1	ASTRVAGGYSNQPQH
TRBV10-2	TRBJ2-2	TRBD1	ASGLDRGAGELF
TRBV12-3/TRBV12-4	TRBJ2-2	TRBD2	ASLWASGGTGELF
TRBV4-3	TRBJ2-1	TRBD2	ASSTLAGGLSEQF
TRBV7-9	TRBJ2-7	TRBD1	ASHSRQGDHEQY
TRBV6-2/TRBV6-3	TRBJ2-6	.	ASLTLGRLEGAGANVLT
TRBV7-6	TRBJ2-3	.	ASSLLAASGSTDTQY
TRBV20-1	TRBJ2-7	.	SASYQGPHEQY
TRBV2	TRBJ1-1	.	ASRFSLNTEAF
TRBV29-1	TRBJ2-3	.	SVEETTDTQY
TRBV30	TRBJ2-5	.	ASGSGGRETQY
TRBV20-1	TRBJ2-3	TRBD2	SAAGLAGGTDTQY
TRBV9	TRBJ1-6	.	ASSVGRTGNSPLH
TRBV7-9	TRBJ2-1	TRBD1	ASSTTDGTGLYNEQF
TRBV12-3/TRBV12-4	TRBJ2-7	.	ASSSLRHSREQY
TRBV2	TRBJ1-3	TRBD1	ASSDPTGAGNTIY
TRBV7-9	TRBJ2-1	TRBD2	ASSLGLARYNEQF
TRBV9	TRBJ1-1	.	ASSAGYEAF
TRBV6-1	TRBJ2-1	.	ASSEDVGGRPYNEQF
TRBV6-6	TRBJ1-5	.	ASSYLAANSNQPQH
TRBV5-1	TRBJ2-1	.	ASSFYDSLGNEQF
TRBV6-6	TRBJ2-3	.	ASSTGPDTQY
TRBV2	TRBJ2-1	.	ASTIPEYPSYNEQF
TRBV5-1	TRBJ2-7	TRBD1	ASSPTTGVEQY
TRBV10-3	TRBJ2-3	TRBD2	AISESASGWTDTQY
TRBV7-9	TRBJ1-6	.	ASSGTSNNSPLH
TRBV7-2	TRBJ2-7	.	ASSFKRTGSYEQY
TRBV6-6	TRBJ1-6	TRBD1	ASSETGGKSPLH
TRBV6-5	TRBJ2-7	.	ASRGKERANYYEQY
TRBV10-2	TRBJ2-7	.	ASSETVYEQY
TRBV20-1	TRBJ1-1	.	SARQGDTEAF
TRBV12-3/TRBV12-4	TRBJ2-5	.	ASSAYQETQY
TRBV12-3/TRBV12-4	TRBJ2-3	TRBD2	ASSFPLAGGADTQY
TRBV30	TRBJ2-7	.	AWTGPWGAYEQY
TRBV10-3	TRBJ2-7	.	ATAGQGLPHEQY